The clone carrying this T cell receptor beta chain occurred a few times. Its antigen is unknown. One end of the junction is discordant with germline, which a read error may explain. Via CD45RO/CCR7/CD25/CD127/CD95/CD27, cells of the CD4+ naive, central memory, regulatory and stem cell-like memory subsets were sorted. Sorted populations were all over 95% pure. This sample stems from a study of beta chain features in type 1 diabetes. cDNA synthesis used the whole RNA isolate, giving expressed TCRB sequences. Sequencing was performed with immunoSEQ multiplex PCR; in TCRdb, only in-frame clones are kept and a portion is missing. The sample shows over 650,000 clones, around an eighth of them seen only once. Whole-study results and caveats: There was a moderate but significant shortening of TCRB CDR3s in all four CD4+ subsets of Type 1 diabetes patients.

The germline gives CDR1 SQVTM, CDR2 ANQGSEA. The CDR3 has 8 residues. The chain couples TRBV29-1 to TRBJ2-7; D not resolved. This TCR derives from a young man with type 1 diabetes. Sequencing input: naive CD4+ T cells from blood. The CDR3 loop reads CSVERYGF. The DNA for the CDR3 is TGCAGCGTTGAACGCTACGGTTTC.